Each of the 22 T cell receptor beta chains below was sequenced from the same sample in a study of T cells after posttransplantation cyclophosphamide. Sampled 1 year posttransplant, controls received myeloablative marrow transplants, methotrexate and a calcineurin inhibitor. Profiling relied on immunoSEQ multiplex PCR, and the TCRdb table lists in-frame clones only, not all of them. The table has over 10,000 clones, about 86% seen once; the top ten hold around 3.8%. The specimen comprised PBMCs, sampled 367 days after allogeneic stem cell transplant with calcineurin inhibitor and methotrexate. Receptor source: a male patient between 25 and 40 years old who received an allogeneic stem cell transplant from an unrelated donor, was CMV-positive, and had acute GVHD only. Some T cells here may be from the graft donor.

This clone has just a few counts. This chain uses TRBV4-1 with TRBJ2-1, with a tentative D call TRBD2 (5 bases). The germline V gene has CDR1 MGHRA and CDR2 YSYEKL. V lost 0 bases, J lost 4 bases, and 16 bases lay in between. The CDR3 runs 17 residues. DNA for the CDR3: TGCGCCAGCAGCCAAGATCGGGGTAGCAACGCTTACAATGAGCAGTTCTTC. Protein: CASSQDRGSNAYNEQFF.

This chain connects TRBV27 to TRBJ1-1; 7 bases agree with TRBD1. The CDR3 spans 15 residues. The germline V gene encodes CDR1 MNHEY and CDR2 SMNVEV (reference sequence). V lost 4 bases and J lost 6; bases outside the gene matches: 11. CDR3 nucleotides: TGTGCCAGCAGTTGGGGTAGACAGGGCTCATCTGAAGCTTTCTTT. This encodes CASSWGRQGSSEAFF.

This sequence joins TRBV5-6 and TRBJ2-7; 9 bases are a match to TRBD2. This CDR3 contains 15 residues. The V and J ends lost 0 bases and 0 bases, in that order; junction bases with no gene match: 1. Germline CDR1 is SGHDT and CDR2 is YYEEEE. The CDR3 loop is CASSLEGLASYEQYF. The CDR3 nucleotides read TGTGCCAGCAGCTTGGAGGGACTAGCCTCCTACGAGCAGTACTTC.

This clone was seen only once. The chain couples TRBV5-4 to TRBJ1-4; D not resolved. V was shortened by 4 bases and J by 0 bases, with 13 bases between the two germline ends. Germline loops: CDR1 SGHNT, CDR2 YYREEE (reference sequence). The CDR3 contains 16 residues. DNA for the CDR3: TGTGCCAGCAGCCAAGGACTGATCTCAACTAATGAAAAACTGTTTTTT. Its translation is CASSQGLISTNEKLFF.

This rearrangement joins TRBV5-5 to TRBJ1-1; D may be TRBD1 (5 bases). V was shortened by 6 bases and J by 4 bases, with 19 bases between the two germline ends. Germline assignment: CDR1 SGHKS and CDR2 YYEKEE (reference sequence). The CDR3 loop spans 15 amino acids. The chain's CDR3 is CASNLFGGESTEAFF. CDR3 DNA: TGTGCCAGCAACCTATTCGGGGGAGAATCCACTGAAGCTTTCTTT.

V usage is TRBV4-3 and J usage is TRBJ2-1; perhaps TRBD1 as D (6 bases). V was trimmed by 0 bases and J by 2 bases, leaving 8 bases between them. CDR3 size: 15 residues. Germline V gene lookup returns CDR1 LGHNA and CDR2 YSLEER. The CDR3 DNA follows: TGCGCCAGCAGCCAAGATACAGGGCCCTACAATGAGCAGTTCTTC. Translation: CASSQDTGPYNEQFF.

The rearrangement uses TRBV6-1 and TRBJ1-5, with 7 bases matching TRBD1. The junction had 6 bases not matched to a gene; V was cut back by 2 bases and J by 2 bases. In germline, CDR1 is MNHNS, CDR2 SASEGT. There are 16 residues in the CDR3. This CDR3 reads CASSEMQGVRNQPQHF. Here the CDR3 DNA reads TGTGCCAGCAGTGAAATGCAGGGGGTTCGCAATCAGCCCCAGCATTTT.

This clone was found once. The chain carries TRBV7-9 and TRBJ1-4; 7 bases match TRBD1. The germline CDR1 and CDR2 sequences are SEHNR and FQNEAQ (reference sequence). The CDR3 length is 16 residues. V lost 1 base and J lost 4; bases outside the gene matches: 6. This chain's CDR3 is CASSLDAGGSNEKLFF. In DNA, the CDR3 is TGTGCCAGCAGCTTAGATGCAGGGGGGAGTAATGAAAAACTGTTTTTT. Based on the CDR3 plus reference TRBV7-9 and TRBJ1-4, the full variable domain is DTGVSQNPRHKITKRGQNVTFRCDPISEHNRLYWYRQTLGQGPEFLTYFQNEAQLEKSRLLSDRFSAERPKGSFSTLEIQRTEQGDSAMYLCASSLDAGGSNEKLFFGSGTQLSVL.

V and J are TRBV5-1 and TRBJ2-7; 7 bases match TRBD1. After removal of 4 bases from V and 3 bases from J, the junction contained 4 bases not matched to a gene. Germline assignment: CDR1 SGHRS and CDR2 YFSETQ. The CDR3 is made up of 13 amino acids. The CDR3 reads CASSPGQDYEQYF. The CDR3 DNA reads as TGCGCCAGCAGCCCAGGACAGGACTACGAGCAGTACTTC.

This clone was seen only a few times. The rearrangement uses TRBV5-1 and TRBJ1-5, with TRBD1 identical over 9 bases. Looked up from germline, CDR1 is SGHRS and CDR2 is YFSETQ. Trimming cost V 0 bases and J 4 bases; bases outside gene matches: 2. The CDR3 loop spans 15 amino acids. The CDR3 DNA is TGCGCCAGCAGCTTGGGACAGGGGGGTAATCAGCCCCAGCATTTT. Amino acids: CASSLGQGGNQPQHF.

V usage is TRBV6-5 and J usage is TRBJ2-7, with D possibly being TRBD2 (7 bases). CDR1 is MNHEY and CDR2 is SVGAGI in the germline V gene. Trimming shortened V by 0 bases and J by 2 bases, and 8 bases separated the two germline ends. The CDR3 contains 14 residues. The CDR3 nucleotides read TGTGCCAGCAGTTACTCGGGGGGGCCCTACGAGCAGTACTTC. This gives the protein CASSYSGGPYEQYF.

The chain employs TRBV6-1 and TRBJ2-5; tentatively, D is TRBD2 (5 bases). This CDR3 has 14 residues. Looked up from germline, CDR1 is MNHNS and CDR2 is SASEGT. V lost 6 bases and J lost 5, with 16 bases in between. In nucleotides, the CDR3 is TGTGCCAGCAGGGGGAGCGGAGACTGGGAGACCCAGTACTTC. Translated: CASRGSGDWETQYF.

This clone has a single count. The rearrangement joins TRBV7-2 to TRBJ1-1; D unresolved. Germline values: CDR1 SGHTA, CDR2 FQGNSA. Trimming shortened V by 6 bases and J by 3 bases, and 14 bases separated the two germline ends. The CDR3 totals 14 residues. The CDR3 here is CASSRQAFDTEAFF. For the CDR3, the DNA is TGTGCCAGCAGTCGTCAAGCCTTCGACACTGAAGCTTTCTTT.

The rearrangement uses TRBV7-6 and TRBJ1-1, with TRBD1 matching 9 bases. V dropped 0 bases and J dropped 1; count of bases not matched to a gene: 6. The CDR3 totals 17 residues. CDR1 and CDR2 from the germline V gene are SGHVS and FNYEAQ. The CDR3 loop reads CASSLAVAGQGNTEAFF. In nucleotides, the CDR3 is TGTGCCAGCAGCTTAGCGGTGGCGGGACAGGGGAACACTGAAGCTTTCTTT. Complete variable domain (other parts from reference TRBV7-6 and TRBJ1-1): GAGVSQSPRYKVTKRGQDVALRCDPISGHVSLYWYRQALGQGPEFLTYFNYEAQQDKSGLPNDRFSAERPEGSISTLTIQRTEQRDSAMYRCASSLAVAGQGNTEAFFGQGTRLTVV.

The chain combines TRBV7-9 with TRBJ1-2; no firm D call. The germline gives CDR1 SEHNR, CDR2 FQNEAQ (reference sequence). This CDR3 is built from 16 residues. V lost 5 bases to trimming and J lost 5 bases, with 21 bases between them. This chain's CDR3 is CASSPLRTGARYGYTF. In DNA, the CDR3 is TGTGCCAGCAGCCCGTTAAGGACTGGCGCCAGGTATGGCTACACCTTC.

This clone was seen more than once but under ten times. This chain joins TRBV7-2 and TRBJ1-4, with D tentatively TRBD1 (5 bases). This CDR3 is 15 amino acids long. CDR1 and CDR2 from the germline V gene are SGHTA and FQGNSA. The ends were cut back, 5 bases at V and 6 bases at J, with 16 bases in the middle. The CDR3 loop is CASSPRGGADEKLFF. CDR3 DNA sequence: TGTGCCAGCAGCCCGCGGGGAGGGGCAGATGAAAAACTGTTTTTT.

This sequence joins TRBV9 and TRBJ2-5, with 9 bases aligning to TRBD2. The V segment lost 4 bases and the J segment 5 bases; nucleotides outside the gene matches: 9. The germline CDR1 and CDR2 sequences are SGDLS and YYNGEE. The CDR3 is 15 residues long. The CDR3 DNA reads TGTGCCAGCAGCTCCTCAGCGGGGGGCCTGGAGACCCAGTACTTC. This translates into CASSSSAGGLETQYF.

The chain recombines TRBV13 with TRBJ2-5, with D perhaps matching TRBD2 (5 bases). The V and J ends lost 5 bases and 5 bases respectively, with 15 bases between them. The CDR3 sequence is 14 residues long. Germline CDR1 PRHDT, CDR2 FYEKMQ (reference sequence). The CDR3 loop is CASSLRVEGETQYF. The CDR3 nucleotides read TGTGCCAGCAGCCTCCGGGTCGAGGGTGAGACCCAGTACTTC. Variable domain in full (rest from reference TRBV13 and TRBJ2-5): AAGVIQSPRHLIKEKRETATLKCYPIPRHDTVYWYQQGPGQDPQFLISFYEKMQSDKGSIPDRFSAQQFSDYHSELNMSSLELGDSALYFCASSLRVEGETQYFGPGTRLLVL.

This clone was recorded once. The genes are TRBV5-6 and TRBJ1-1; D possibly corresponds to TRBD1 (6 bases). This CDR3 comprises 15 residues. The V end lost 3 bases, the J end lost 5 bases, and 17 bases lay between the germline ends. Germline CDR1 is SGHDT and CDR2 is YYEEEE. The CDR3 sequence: CASSWGHPQGTEAFF. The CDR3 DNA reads TGTGCCAGCAGCTGGGGACACCCTCAGGGGACTGAAGCTTTCTTT.

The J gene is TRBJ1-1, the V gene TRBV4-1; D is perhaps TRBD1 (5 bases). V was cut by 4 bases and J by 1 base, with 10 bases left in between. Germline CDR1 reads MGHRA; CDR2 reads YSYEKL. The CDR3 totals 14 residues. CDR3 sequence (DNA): TGCGCCAGCAGCCGAATTGACAGGAACACTGAAGCTTTCTTT. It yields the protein CASSRIDRNTEAFF.

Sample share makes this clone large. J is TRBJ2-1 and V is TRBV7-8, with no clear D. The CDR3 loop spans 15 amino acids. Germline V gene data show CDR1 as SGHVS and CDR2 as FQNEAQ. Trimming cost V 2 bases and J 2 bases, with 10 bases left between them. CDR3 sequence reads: CASSLFSTAYNEQFF. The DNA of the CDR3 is TGTGCCAGCAGCTTATTTTCAACGGCCTACAATGAGCAGTTCTTC. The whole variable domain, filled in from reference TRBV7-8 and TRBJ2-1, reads GAGVSQSPRYKVAKRGQDVALRCDPISGHVSLFWYQQALGQGPEFLTYFQNEAQLDKSGLPSDRFFAERPEGSVSTLKIQRTQQEDSAVYLCASSLFSTAYNEQFFGPGTRLTVL.

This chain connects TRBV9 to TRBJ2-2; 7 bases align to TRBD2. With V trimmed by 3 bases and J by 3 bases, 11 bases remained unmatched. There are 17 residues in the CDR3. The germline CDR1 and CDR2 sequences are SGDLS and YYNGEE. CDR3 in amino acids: CASSAPRAGVHTGELFF. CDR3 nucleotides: TGTGCCAGCAGCGCCCCCCGGGCGGGAGTTCACACCGGGGAGCTGTTTTTT.